A selection of T cell receptor beta chains follows, all from one sample in a study of post-analysis software for immune sequencing data. MiXCR, applied by TCRdb to the PCR reads, yields one record per CDR3 protein. The sample lists about 150,000 distinct CDR3 sequences; approximately 28% were seen once. The source material was blood. Receptors originate from a girl aged 10 to 17 with multiple sclerosis. Both conserved end residues are part of each CDR3. Fields, in order: V gene, D gene, J gene, clone size, CDR3 DNA, CDR3 protein. The D gene is left open where the match is weak. Size is omitted from some rows. Given values are once, few, many or a class for expanded clones.

V: TRBV12-3/TRBV12-4; D: TRBD1; J: TRBJ1-5; size: .; DNA: TGTGCCAGCAGTCCGTTTAAGGGCAGGGGGCCGTTGGAGTGGGGCAATCAGCCCCAGCATTTT; CDR3: CASSPFKGRGPLEWGNQPQHF
V: TRBV10-2; D: TRBD2; J: TRBJ2-3; size: .; DNA: TGCGCCGGCAGTGAGCGGTTAGGTCTAGCGGGAGTTGCAGACACGCAGTATTTT; CDR3: CAGSERLGLAGVADTQYF
V: TRBV3-1; D: TRBD2; J: TRBJ2-7; size: few; DNA: TGTGCCAGCAGCCAAGGGTCAGCGGGAGTATCCGAGCAGTACTTC; CDR3: CASSQGSAGVSEQYF
V: TRBV4-1; D: .; J: TRBJ2-5; size: .; DNA: TGCGCCAGCAGCCAAGATGAGACGGTAGAGACCCAGTACTTC; CDR3: CASSQDETVETQYF
V: TRBV7-3; D: .; J: TRBJ2-1; size: many; DNA: TGTGCCAGCAGCTCAGGACTGGGCTCCTACAATGAGCAGTTCTTC; CDR3: CASSSGLGSYNEQFF
V: TRBV15; D: .; J: TRBJ2-7; size: many; DNA: TGTGCCACCAGCAGAGATCGAAGTGGCGCGCGTGAGCAGTACTTC; CDR3: CATSRDRSGAREQYF
V: TRBV30; D: .; J: TRBJ1-4; size: few; DNA: TGTGCCTGGAGCCCACAGGGTGCAACTAATGAAAAACTGTTTTTT; CDR3: CAWSPQGATNEKLFF
V: TRBV7-2; D: .; J: TRBJ2-1; size: many; DNA: TGTGCCAGCAGCTCTCAACCCGGGACGTACAATGAGCAGTTCTTC; CDR3: CASSSQPGTYNEQFF
V: TRBV10-3; D: TRBD1; J: TRBJ2-5; size: .; DNA: TGTGCCATCAACGACAGGGATCAAGAGACCCAGTACTTC; CDR3: CAINDRDQETQYF
V: TRBV5-1; D: .; J: TRBJ2-1; size: .; DNA: TGCGCCAGCAGCTTGCGCCCCGTGGCCCATGAGCAGTTCTTC; CDR3: CASSLRPVAHEQFF
V: TRBV6-6; D: .; J: TRBJ1-1; size: once; DNA: TGTGCCAGCAGTTACTCGAAGACAGGAGAGCGGGGGGTAGCTTTCTTT; CDR3: CASSYSKTGERGVAFF
V: TRBV11-2; D: .; J: TRBJ2-1; size: few; DNA: TGTGCCAGCAGCCCCGGGAAAAGGAATGAGCAGTTCTTC; CDR3: CASSPGKRNEQFF
V: TRBV24-1; D: .; J: TRBJ2-4; size: .; DNA: TGTGCCACCAGCGGACAGGGAGGGATTTTAGCCAAAAACATTCAGTACTTC; CDR3: CATSGQGGILAKNIQYF
V: TRBV9; D: TRBD2; J: TRBJ2-7; size: many; DNA: TGTGCCAGCAGCGTGGGACTAGCGGACTACGAGCAGTACTTC; CDR3: CASSVGLADYEQYF
V: TRBV25-1; D: .; J: TRBJ2-7; size: few; DNA: TGTGCCAGCAGTGAACCTGACATAAGACGTAGTGATGAGCAGTACTTC; CDR3: CASSEPDIRRSDEQYF
V: TRBV6-1; D: .; J: TRBJ1-1; size: .; DNA: TGTGCCAGCATTCCCAGGGTGAACACTGAAGCTTTCTTT; CDR3: CASIPRVNTEAFF
V: TRBV20-1; D: TRBD2; J: TRBJ2-1; size: few; DNA: TGCAGTGCTCGGGGGGTGGGAACGGAACAAGACAATGAGCAGTTCTTC; CDR3: CSARGVGTEQDNEQFF
V: TRBV19; D: TRBD2; J: TRBJ2-3; size: .; DNA: TGTGCCAGTGGCGGGGGAGTTACTAGCACAGATACGCAGTATTTT; CDR3: CASGGGVTSTDTQYF
V: TRBV7-9; D: TRBD1; J: TRBJ2-7; size: many; DNA: TGTGCCAGCAGCTTTGGGGACAGGGAATCCTACGAGCAGTACTTC; CDR3: CASSFGDRESYEQYF
V: TRBV7-9; D: .; J: TRBJ2-3; size: .; DNA: TGTGCCAGCCGGGAGCCTTTCACAGATACGCAGTATTTT; CDR3: CASREPFTDTQYF
V: TRBV30; D: .; J: TRBJ2-7; size: .; DNA: TGTGCCTGGAGGCAACTGGGACTGCCTTCCTACGAGCAGTACTTC; CDR3: CAWRQLGLPSYEQYF
V: TRBV3-1; D: .; J: TRBJ2-1; size: .; DNA: TGTGCCAGCAGCCAAGTGTCCGTTTACCCCTACAATGAGCAGTTCTTC; CDR3: CASSQVSVYPYNEQFF
V: TRBV20-1; D: .; J: TRBJ1-1; size: .; DNA: TGCAGTGCCCTCAAACGGGGGGCGACTGAAGCTTTCTTT; CDR3: CSALKRGATEAFF
V: TRBV20-1; D: TRBD2; J: TRBJ2-5; size: once; DNA: TGCGGTGCTAGTGGCGGACTAGCGGGACCCAGCTCCTACAATGAGCAGTACTTC; CDR3: CGASGGLAGPSSYNEQYF
V: TRBV4-1; D: .; J: TRBJ1-1; size: few; DNA: TGCGCCAGCAGCCAAGTGTTGAACACTGAAGCTTTCTTT; CDR3: CASSQVLNTEAFF
V: TRBV6-1; D: TRBD1; J: TRBJ2-7; size: .; DNA: TGTGCCAGCAGTGAGGGACAGAGCTCCTACGAGCAGTACTTC; CDR3: CASSEGQSSYEQYF
V: TRBV27; D: .; J: TRBJ2-7; size: few; DNA: TGTGCCAGCAACCTTGATTTTGACGCCAGGCTCTACAATGAGCAGTACTTC; CDR3: CASNLDFDARLYNEQYF
V: TRBV12-3/TRBV12-4; D: TRBD1; J: TRBJ1-5; size: many; DNA: TGTGCCAGCTCCTATTCACAGGGGGCGATTCAGCCCCAGCATTTT; CDR3: CASSYSQGAIQPQHF
V: TRBV5-1; D: .; J: TRBJ2-3; size: many; DNA: TGCGCCAGCAGCTCTAGCGACGTTGCACCAGATACGCAGTATTTT; CDR3: CASSSSDVAPDTQYF
V: TRBV7-9; D: TRBD2; J: TRBJ2-5; size: .; DNA: TGTGCCAGCAGCTTAACAGCGGGAGTAGAGACCCAGTACTTC; CDR3: CASSLTAGVETQYF
V: TRBV10-3; D: .; J: TRBJ2-5; size: .; DNA: TGTGCCATCAGTGATTTTCAGGGGCCTGGGGAGACCCAGTACTTC; CDR3: CAISDFQGPGETQYF
V: TRBV11-1; D: TRBD1; J: TRBJ1-1; size: few; DNA: TGTGCCAGCAGCTTGCATAGGGGGACAGACACTGAAGCTTTCTTT; CDR3: CASSLHRGTDTEAFF
V: TRBV7-9; D: .; J: TRBJ1-1; size: few; DNA: TGTGCCAGCAGCCCAAACGTGAACACTGAAGCTTTCTTT; CDR3: CASSPNVNTEAFF
V: TRBV15; D: TRBD2; J: TRBJ2-1; size: many; DNA: TGTGCCACCAGCAGAGATCTGGGTGGGCTAGCGGTCTACAATGAGCAGTTCTTC; CDR3: CATSRDLGGLAVYNEQFF
V: TRBV12-3/TRBV12-4; D: .; J: TRBJ2-6; size: .; DNA: TGTGCCAGCAGTTTGGGTGAAGAGAGGACAGTTGGGGCCAACGTCCTGACTTTC; CDR3: CASSLGEERTVGANVLTF
V: TRBV20-1; D: .; J: TRBJ1-2; size: many; DNA: TGCAGTGCTCCTACCGGGACTCACGGTGTCGGGGGATATGGCTACACCTTC; CDR3: CSAPTGTHGVGGYGYTF
V: TRBV28; D: .; J: TRBJ2-4; size: few; DNA: TGTGCCAGCAGTAGTCGGGGCCCCTATACCCTTACCCTAGCCAAAAACATTCAGTACTTC; CDR3: CASSSRGPYTLTLAKNIQYF
V: TRBV7-3; D: TRBD2; J: TRBJ2-3; size: .; DNA: TGTGCCAGCAGCTTAATAGCGGGGACCACTGGTACGCAGTATTTT; CDR3: CASSLIAGTTGTQYF
V: TRBV12-3/TRBV12-4; D: TRBD1; J: TRBJ2-7; size: many; DNA: TGTGCCAGCAGTTCCCGACCGGGACAGGGGGACGAGCAGTACTTC; CDR3: CASSSRPGQGDEQYF
V: TRBV7-9; D: .; J: TRBJ2-6; size: many; DNA: TGTGCCAGCAGCCTTCCGTTAGCTGGGGCCAACGTCCTGACTTTC; CDR3: CASSLPLAGANVLTF
V: TRBV7-2; D: .; J: TRBJ2-7; size: .; DNA: TGTGCCAGCATCCTAGACAGTCCGACTTCCTACGAGCAGTACTTC; CDR3: CASILDSPTSYEQYF
V: TRBV20-1; D: TRBD2; J: TRBJ2-3; size: few; DNA: TGCAGTGGGCGGGAGGGCCTGGATACGCAGTATTTT; CDR3: CSGREGLDTQYF
V: TRBV10-2; D: TRBD2; J: TRBJ2-1; size: .; DNA: TGCGCCAGCAGCGGGACTACCAACAATGAGCAGTTCTTC; CDR3: CASSGTTNNEQFF
V: TRBV6-2/TRBV6-3; D: .; J: TRBJ2-7; size: few; DNA: TGTGCCAGCAGTTCCAATCCTAGGACTTACGGGCAGTACTTC; CDR3: CASSSNPRTYGQYF
V: TRBV5-5; D: .; J: TRBJ2-4; size: .; DNA: TGTGCCAGCAGCTTGGGACCGTCCCTAGCCAAAAACATTCAGTACTTC; CDR3: CASSLGPSLAKNIQYF